The present TCR beta chain was sequenced within a study of cytotoxic CD8 clonotypes in ibrutinib-treated CLL. Across the study: The cohort had about a dozen relapsed/refractory and approximately 15 treatment-naive patients, 17 IGHV unmutated. Study-wide points: Treatment saw public clonotypes, which were uncommon, either contract or stay stable. Baseline clonality, above age-matched healthy donor levels, tracked circulating CD8+ T-cell counts.

Germline V lookup: CDR1 SGDLS, CDR2 YYNGEE. V dropped 0 bases and J dropped 3 bases, with 10 bases sitting between them. This CDR3 spans 15 amino acids. As to this clone: Its cognate antigen is unknown.

The repertoire was sequenced with immunoSEQ multiplex PCR; TCRdb's copy has only in-frame clones and lacks some. The data hold 50,000 or so clones, with around four fifths observed a single time. The clonotype originates from a human donor with chronic lymphocytic leukemia. J is TRBJ1-3 and V is TRBV9; TRBD1 is a possible D gene (5 bases). Source: PBMCs, taken after 24 months of ibrutinib treatment. CDR3 residues: CASSVGGSGGNTIYF. DNA of the CDR3: TGTGCCAGCAGCGTAGGGGGGTCGGGTGGAAACACCATATATTTT.